This T cell receptor beta chain comes out of a study of PD-1 blockade in classical Hodgkin lymphoma. The time point is: cycle 4 day 1 (C4D1), after more than five weeks of nivolumab. Brentuximab vedotin exposure varied, and every patient relapsed after autologous stem cell transplantation. Relapsed/refractory classical Hodgkin lymphoma patients had complete, partial or progressive responses. Profiling relied on immunoSEQ multiplex PCR, and the TCRdb table lists in-frame clones only, not all of them. The table has approximately 44,000 clones, roughly 69% seen once; the top ten hold about 2.7%. The study's findings and limits: The CD4+ diversity rise by C4D1 was clearest in complete responders. The baseline diversity of complete responders showed similarity to that of newly diagnosed patients.

A remark on this clone: As yet, its antigen is unknown.

Germline CDR1 MNHEY, CDR2 SMNVEV (reference sequence). This CDR3 has 14 residues. Trimming cost V 6 bases and J 4 bases, with 13 bases left between them. The sequences come from peripheral blood mononuclear cells (PBMCs), collected before the fourth cycle of nivolumab. The chain uses TRBV27 and TRBJ2-4; no clear D gene. This receptor was identified in a human donor with classical Hodgkin lymphoma. The chain's CDR3 is CASSQQETKNIQYF. CDR3 DNA sequence: TGTGCCAGCAGCCAGCAGGAGACAAAAAACATTCAGTACTTC.